This T cell receptor (beta chain) was obtained from a study of T-cell reconstitution after alpha-beta-depleted transplantation in children. Regarding the study as a whole: Reportedly, only several hundred clones from non-depleted graft cells drove alpha-beta T-cell counts at about two months. For some patients, TCRbeta diversity was high at day 60 because of recipient T cells and thymic progenitors that survived. The authors attributed T-cell counts and diversity one year after transplant mostly to newly produced T cells.

A library of TCRbeta sequences, prepared with unique molecular identifiers, was generated. TCRdb redid the calling of the PCR reads with MiXCR, one entry per CDR3 protein. This sample has roughly 790,000 distinct CDR3 sequences, with about 15% found just once. V was pared by 4 bases and J by 5 bases, with 21 bases between. CDR1 SGHAT and CDR2 FQDESV come from the germline V gene (reference sequence). This CDR3 spans 18 amino acids. Of note for this clonotype: The antigen remains unidentified.

The sequencing used PBMCs, mostly from graft donor cells, collected 360 days after TCRalphabeta/CD19-depleted stem cell transplant. The chain employs TRBV11-1 and TRBJ1-6, with no clear D. This clonotype was sampled from a male patient aged 10 to 17 who had a stem cell transplant for acute lymphoblastic leukemia, so the T cells may come from the graft donor. CDR3 coding DNA: TGTGCCAGCAGCTCCTTTCCAAAGGATTCTACTGATAATTCACCCCTCCACTTT. It is translated as CASSSFPKDSTDNSPLHF. Combining the CDR3 with reference TRBV11-1 and TRBJ1-6 gives the whole variable domain EAEVAQSPRYKITEKSQAVAFWCDPISGHATLYWYRQILGQGPELLVQFQDESVVDDSQLPKDRFSAERLKGVDSTLKIQPAELGDSAMYLCASSSFPKDSTDNSPLHFGNGTRLTVT.